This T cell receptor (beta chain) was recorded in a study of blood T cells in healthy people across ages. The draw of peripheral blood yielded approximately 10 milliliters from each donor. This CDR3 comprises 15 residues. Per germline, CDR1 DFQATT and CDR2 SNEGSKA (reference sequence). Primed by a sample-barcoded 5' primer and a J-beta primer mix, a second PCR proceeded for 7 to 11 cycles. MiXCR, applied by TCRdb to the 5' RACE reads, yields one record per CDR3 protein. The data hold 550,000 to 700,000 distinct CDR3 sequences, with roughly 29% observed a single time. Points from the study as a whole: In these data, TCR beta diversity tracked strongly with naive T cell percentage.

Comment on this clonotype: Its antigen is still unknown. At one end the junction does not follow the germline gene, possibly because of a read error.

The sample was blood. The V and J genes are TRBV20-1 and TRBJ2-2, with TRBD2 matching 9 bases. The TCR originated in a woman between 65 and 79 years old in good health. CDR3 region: CSALIAGVDTGELSF. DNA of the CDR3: TGCAGTGCTCTCATAGCGGGGGTCGACACCGGGGAGCTGTCTTTT.